What follows describes a single T cell receptor (beta chain). The data are from a study of shared T cell receptors in the human thymus. Clones were read by immunoSEQ multiplex PCR, and TCRdb kept only the in-frame ones, dropping some. The sample has about 660,000 clones, around 87% seen once. In germline, CDR1 is LNHNV, CDR2 YYDKDF (reference sequence). Trimming pared 1 base from V and 11 bases from J, leaving 14 bases between. CDR3 length: 13 amino acids. These data were likewise used in another study, on human thymus T cells. That source notes: The thymus was resected at corrective cardiac surgery. Thymic and blood repertoires showed apparently biased V and J gene usage.

The source is a boy younger than two with a congenital heart defect. The specimen was thymocytes. V is TRBV15 and J is TRBJ1-1; D not certain. The chain's CDR3 is CATSRVPGESAFF. CDR3 sequence (DNA): TGTGCCACCAGCAGAGTCCCCGGGGAGAGCGCTTTCTTT.